The next 13 T cell receptor beta chains were all read from a single sample in a study of metastatic and nonmetastatic thyroid tumors. TCRdb re-called clones from the PCR reads using MiXCR. The sample records 20,000 to 25,000 clones, around 16% being singletons. All patients were treatment-naive before thyroid surgery. The sequenced sample consisted of blood. These TCRs come from a male donor with papillary thyroid cancer or a benign thyroid nodule (not recorded which). Some clones in this sample may be carry-over from other donors' samples.

This clone was detected ten times or more. V gene TRBV11-2 combines with J gene TRBJ1-5; TRBD1 matches 7 bases. The J segment lost 8 bases and the V segment lost 3 bases, leaving 10 bases of the junction unmatched. There are 15 residues in the CDR3. CDR1 and CDR2 from the germline V gene are SGHAT and FQNNGV. The CDR3 DNA reads TGTGCCAGCAGCTTGTCGACAGGGTTATTGGAGCCCCAGCATTTT. This translates into CASSLSTGLLEPQHF.

This clone was recorded once. V is TRBV18 and J is TRBJ2-1; maybe TRBD2 (5 bases). Germline-derived CDR1 and CDR2 are KGHSH and LQKENI. V shed 6 bases and J shed 6 bases, with 21 bases lying between them. This CDR3 is 16 amino acids long. CDR3: CASSLLLEAAGNEQFF. DNA for the CDR3: TGTGCCAGCTCGCTCCTCTTAGAGGCGGCGGGCAATGAGCAGTTCTTC.

This chain links TRBV24-1 with TRBJ2-2, with 9 bases lining up with TRBD1. The CDR3 sequence is 18 residues long. V trimming: 4 bases; J trimming: 1 base; junction bases outside the gene matches: 9. Per the germline V gene, CDR1 is KGHDR and CDR2 is SFDVKD. The CDR3 DNA sequence: TGTGCCACCAGTGAGGGGGGACAGGGCCTTATGAACACCGGGGAGCTGTTTTTT. Translated: CATSEGGQGLMNTGELFF.

This clone was recorded at least ten times. The V gene is TRBV9, the J gene TRBJ2-2; maybe TRBD2 (6 bases). This CDR3 has 13 amino acids. CDR1 SGDLS and CDR2 YYNGEE come from the germline V gene. With 4 bases removed from V and 6 bases from J, the gap between germline ends came to 10 bases. The CDR3 loop is CASSPGGAGELFF. As DNA, the CDR3 is TGTGCCAGCAGCCCCGGGGGTGCCGGGGAGCTGTTTTTT.

This clone has ten or more counts. Here the CDR3 DNA reads TGTGCCAGTAGTCCCCAGGAGGGGGGACGAGAGACCCAGTACTTC. Protein sequence: CASSPQEGGRETQYF. The chain links TRBV19 to TRBJ2-5; either TRBD1 or TRBD2 may fit D (6 bases each). Looked up from germline, CDR1 is LNHDA and CDR2 is SQIVND (reference sequence). Trimming stripped 5 bases from V and 4 bases from J, with 17 bases between. This CDR3 is 15 amino acids long.

This clone was recorded many times. DNA for the CDR3: TGCGCCAGCAGCCAAGATCAGGGCCGCTCCAAGCCCCAGCATTTT. This gives the protein CASSQDQGRSKPQHF. This rearrangement joins TRBV4-1 to TRBJ1-5; TRBD1 might be the D (5 bases). Per the germline V gene, CDR1 is MGHRA and CDR2 is YSYEKL. V gave up 0 bases and J gave up 8 bases, with 14 bases separating them. The length of the CDR3 is 15 residues.

This clone was detected ten times or more. This chain uses TRBV7-2 with TRBJ2-1; D is undetermined. The V gene's germline CDR1 is SGHTA and CDR2 FQGNSA. With 5 bases removed from V and 7 bases from J, the gap between germline ends came to 15 bases. CDR3 length equals 14 residues. CDR3 DNA: TGTGCCAGCAGCCCTTTCCTCTCATGGAATGAGCAGTTCTTC. Its protein is CASSPFLSWNEQFF.

This clone was observed many times. CDR3 in amino acids: CSVEGGRTGSTDTQYF. CDR3 DNA: TGCAGCGTTGAGGGGGGCCGGACAGGGAGCACAGATACGCAGTATTTT. The rearrangement uses TRBV29-1 and TRBJ2-3; 8 nucleotides align to TRBD1. Germline values: CDR1 SQVTM, CDR2 ANQGSEA. The CDR3 sequence is 16 residues long. The trim removed 3 bases at V and 0 bases at J, leaving 8 bases unmatched.

Within the sample, this clone is medium-sized. The chain links TRBV10-1 to TRBJ2-7, with TRBD1 as a possible D gene (5 bases). Germline V gene sequence: CDR1 WNHNN, CDR2 SYGVQD (reference sequence). The CDR3 contains 14 residues. Trimming removed 2 bases at V and 3 bases at J, with 11 bases between. CDR3: CASSEGPGYYEQYF. In DNA, the CDR3 is TGCGCCAGCAGTGAGGGTCCAGGGTACTACGAGCAGTACTTC.

This clone was seen ten or more times. This chain joins TRBV5-4 and TRBJ1-4; 8 nucleotides line up with TRBD1. V shed 4 bases, J shed 6 bases, and the junction held 8 bases outside the gene matches. The CDR3 contains 15 residues. The germline V gene encodes CDR1 SGHNT and CDR2 YYREEE (reference sequence). The CDR3 DNA sequence: TGTGCCAGCAGCCCGGGGGGGACAGGCTATGAAAAACTGTTTTTT. Translated: CASSPGGTGYEKLFF.

This clone was observed at least ten times. At one boundary the junction diverges from the germline segment, which might be a read error. The rearrangement links TRBV20-1 to TRBJ2-1, with D possibly TRBD2 on 6 matching bases. CDR1 and CDR2 (germline): DFQATT, SNEGSKA (reference sequence). The CDR3 extends over 11 amino acids. CDR3 sequence reads: CSAPGFSGPIF. The CDR3 nucleotides are TGCAGTGCGCCGGGCTTTAGCGGACCAATTTTC.

This clone was counted many times. This chain connects TRBV3-1 to TRBJ2-1; TRBD2 is a possible D gene (5 bases). Between the trimmed V and J ends, which lost 1 base and 10 bases, there was a span of 11 bases. There are 13 residues in the CDR3. In germline, CDR1 is LGHDT, CDR2 YNNKEL (reference sequence). CDR3 region: CASSQAGKVEQFF. The CDR3 DNA is TGTGCCAGCAGCCAAGCGGGGAAGGTGGAGCAGTTCTTC.

The rearrangement links TRBV5-6 to TRBJ2-6, with 9 bases matching TRBD1. V gave up 5 bases and J gave up 2 bases; unmatched junction bases: 8. The CDR3 length is 17 residues. From germline, CDR1 is SGHDT and CDR2 YYEEEE. Here the CDR3 DNA reads TGTGCCAGCAGTGTGGGACAGGGTTTCACTGGGGCCAACGTCCTGACTTTC. Its protein product is CASSVGQGFTGANVLTF. Looking up the rest from reference TRBV5-6 and TRBJ2-6 gives the full variable domain: DAGVTQSPTHLIKTRGQQVTLRCSPKSGHDTVSWYQQALGQGPQFIFQYYEEEERQRGNFPDRFSGHQFPNYSSELNVNALLLGDSALYLCASSVGQGFTGANVLTFGAGSRLTVL.